This TCR beta chain comes out of a study of shared clonotypes between healthy human individuals. On the study more broadly: The study used three CD4 naive, three CD4 memory, two CD8 naive and one CD8 memory plate per donor. Notes on the study in general: Clonotype sharing among the donors was expected to vary with sequencing depth.

Assay execution proceeded at the deep level. The repertoire was sequenced with immunoSEQ multiplex PCR; TCRdb's copy has only in-frame clones and lacks some. The sample has approximately 700,000 clones; about 80% are singletons. Notes on this clone: Its target is unknown.

Germline assignment: CDR1 ENHRY and CDR2 SYGVKD. V was trimmed by 8 bases and J by 6 bases, leaving 26 bases between them. This CDR3 spans 16 amino acids. The clonotype comes from a woman aged 25-40 years in good health. The V call is TRBV10-3, the J call TRBJ2-7; D call uncertain. Sequencing was done on a sample of memory CD4+ T cells sorted from blood. Subset meaning: CD45RA-negative fraction. Written as DNA, the CDR3 is TGTGCCATCGCGGCAGTCCCAAACGGCCAACCCTTCGAGCAGTACTTC. Amino acids: CAIAAVPNGQPFEQYF.